A single sample gave rise to the 19 T cell receptor beta chains below, sequenced in a study of cytomegalovirus exposure and HLA in healthy donors. Profiling relied on immunoSEQ multiplex PCR, and the TCRdb table lists in-frame clones only, not all of them. The table has roughly 150,000 clones, around 85% seen once. Sequencing was carried out using PBMCs. The receptors were gathered from a man aged 25 to 40 in good health and CMV-seropositive.

This clone has more than one count but fewer than ten. The gene calls are TRBV7-2 and TRBJ1-3, with a tentative D call TRBD1 (5 bases). CDR3 size: 13 residues. Germline loops: CDR1 SGHTA, CDR2 FQGNSA. V was shortened by 5 bases and J by 3 bases, with 8 bases between the two germline ends. The CDR3 region has the DNA TGTGCCAGCAGCGTAGACAGTGGAAACACCATATATTTT. Translated, it gives CASSVDSGNTIYF.

Turning to this clone: One end of the junction is discordant with germline, which a read error may explain. The genes are TRBV7-7 and TRBJ2-7; TRBD2 might be the D (5 bases). The CDR3 has 16 amino acids. CDR1 and CDR2 from the germline V gene are SSHAT and FNYEAQ (reference sequence). CDR3 in amino acids: CASSLGSPGGSYEQYF. Here the CDR3 DNA reads TGTGCTAGCAGCTTAGGAAGCCCCGGAGGCTCCTACGAGCAGTACTTC.

This clone was counted a single time. This chain connects TRBV30 to TRBJ1-1, with D hard to call. Germline V gene data show CDR1 as GTSNPN and CDR2 as SVGIG (reference sequence). V lost 2 bases to trimming and J lost 10 bases, with 11 bases between them. There are 11 residues in the CDR3. The CDR3 coding sequence is TGTGCCTGGAGTCCTTGGGGAGTAGCTTTCTTT. Its protein is CAWSPWGVAFF.

In DNA form, the CDR3 reads TGTGCCAGCAGTTTATCTAGCGGGGGGACTAATGAGCAGTTCTTC. Its translation: CASSLSSGGTNEQFF. V usage is TRBV27 and J usage is TRBJ2-1, with 10 bases matching TRBD2. This CDR3 region has 15 residues. Trimming at V came to 0 bases and at J to 7 bases, leaving 3 bases not matched to a gene. Germline values: CDR1 MNHEY, CDR2 SMNVEV (reference sequence).

The chain recombines TRBV16 with TRBJ1-1, with TRBD1 matching 10 bases. CDR3 length: 17 amino acids. The germline gives CDR1 KGHSY, CDR2 FQNENV. V lost 0 bases and J lost 3; bases outside the gene matches: 7. CDR3 loop: CASSQSPWTGGYTEAFF. The CDR3 DNA is TGTGCCAGCAGCCAATCGCCGTGGACAGGGGGATACACTGAAGCTTTCTTT. Full variable domain (rest looked up from reference TRBV16 and TRBJ1-1): GEEVAQTPKHLVRGEGQKAKLYCAPIKGHSYVFWYQQVLKNEFKFLISFQNENVFDETGMPKERFSAKCLPNSPCSLEIQATKLEDSAVYFCASSQSPWTGGYTEAFFGQGTRLTVV.

The chain recombines TRBV15 with TRBJ2-7, with D perhaps TRBD1 (6 bases). Germline CDR1 reads LNHNV; CDR2 reads YYDKDF (reference sequence). The V gene lost 0 bases and the J gene lost 3 bases, with 12 bases spanning the gap. The CDR3 consists of 15 residues. The CDR3 region has the DNA TGTGCCACCAGCAGAGAGCGCACAGGGAGCTACGAGCAGTACTTC. It specifies CATSRERTGSYEQYF.

The CDR3 is CASSYTGQRPYNEQFF. The CDR3 nucleotides are TGTGCCAGCAGTTACACGGGACAGCGACCATACAATGAGCAGTTCTTC. This chain joins TRBV6-4 and TRBJ2-1; the match to TRBD1 covers 7 bases. V was pared by 5 bases and J by 4 bases, with 11 bases of the junction left unmatched. The CDR3 is 16 residues long. Germline values: CDR1 MRHNA, CDR2 SNTAGT.

The chain carries TRBV7-9 and TRBJ2-3, with D tentatively TRBD1 (7 bases). Trimming shortened V by 5 bases and J by 0 bases, and 15 bases separated the two germline ends. Per germline, CDR1 SEHNR and CDR2 FQNEAQ (reference sequence). This CDR3 has 16 amino acids. CDR3 sequence: CASSVTTGTSTDTQYF. For the CDR3, the DNA is TGTGCCAGCAGCGTCACGACAGGGACTAGCACAGATACGCAGTATTTT.

The J gene is TRBJ2-5, the V gene TRBV29-1; 7 positions match TRBD1. V shed 2 bases, J shed 5 bases, and the junction held 5 bases outside the gene matches. This CDR3 comprises 13 residues. Germline V CDR1 and CDR2: SQVTM, ANQGSEA. CDR3 amino acids: CSVETGASETQYF. The CDR3 nucleotides are TGCAGCGTTGAAACAGGGGCCTCTGAGACCCAGTACTTC.

The gene calls are TRBV10-3 and TRBJ2-7; perhaps TRBD2 as D (5 bases). Germline V CDR1 and CDR2: ENHRY, SYGVKD. V dropped 3 bases and J dropped 3 bases, with 15 bases sitting between them. CDR3 length equals 15 residues. CDR3 sequence (DNA): TGTGCCATCAGTGACCCGTCAGGACTTAACTACGAGCAGTACTTC. Its translation: CAISDPSGLNYEQYF.

The chain employs TRBV7-2 and TRBJ2-2; 7 nucleotides match TRBD1. Germline values: CDR1 SGHTA, CDR2 FQGNSA. V was pared by 0 bases and J by 1 base, with 2 bases of the junction left unmatched. The CDR3 is 16 amino acids. This CDR3 reads CASSLAGQVNTGELFF. DNA of the CDR3: TGTGCCAGCAGCTTAGCCGGACAGGTGAACACCGGGGAGCTGTTTTTT. Drawing the rest from reference TRBV7-2 and TRBJ2-2, the complete variable domain is GAGVSQSPSNKVTEKGKDVELRCDPISGHTALYWYRQSLGQGLEFLIYFQGNSAPDKSGLPSDRFSAERTGGSVSTLTIQRTQQEDSAVYLCASSLAGQVNTGELFFGEGSRLTVL.

The genes are TRBV4-3 and TRBJ2-7, with D perhaps TRBD1 (6 bases). The length of the CDR3 is 14 residues. V was shortened by 0 bases and J by 3 bases, with 9 bases between the two germline ends. Looked up from germline, CDR1 is LGHNA and CDR2 is YSLEER. The CDR3 spells CASSQETGNYEQYF. The CDR3 DNA follows: TGCGCCAGCAGCCAAGAGACAGGAAACTACGAGCAGTACTTC.

V usage is TRBV6-5 and J usage is TRBJ2-7, with 7 bases that match TRBD1. Unmatched junction bases numbered 6, after V lost 5 bases and J lost 2 bases. The CDR3 is 14 amino acids. The germline V gene encodes CDR1 MNHEY and CDR2 SVGAGI. The CDR3, as DNA: TGTGCCAGCAGTAGGACAGGCGCCACCTACGAGCAGTACTTC. Its translation is CASSRTGATYEQYF.

The chain couples TRBV6-6 to TRBJ2-7; D is uncertain. Germline CDR1 and CDR2: MNHNY and SVGAGI (reference sequence). This CDR3 has 15 residues. The V gene lost 0 bases and the J gene lost 6 bases, with 15 bases spanning the gap. CDR3 bases: TGTGCCAGCAGTTACTCCCCGGGTGATACTCGCGAGCAGTACTTC. Its protein is CASSYSPGDTREQYF.

This chain uses TRBV18 with TRBJ2-3; tentatively, D is TRBD1 (6 bases). CDR3 length equals 14 residues. The germline V and J ends were trimmed by 5 bases and 3 bases, with 12 bases remaining between them. Looked up from germline, CDR1 is KGHSH and CDR2 is LQKENI. The CDR3 is CASSSRTGTDTQYF. The CDR3, as DNA: TGTGCCAGCTCAAGCCGTACAGGGACAGATACGCAGTATTTT. Full variable domain (outside the CDR3, taken from reference TRBV18 and TRBJ2-3): NAGVMQNPRHLVRRRGQEARLRCSPMKGHSHVYWYRQLPEEGLKFMVYLQKENIIDESGMPKERFSAEFPKEGPSILRIQQVVRGDSAAYFCASSSRTGTDTQYFGPGTRLTVL.

The V and J genes are TRBV2 and TRBJ2-5; D might be TRBD1 (6 bases). There are 14 residues in the CDR3. CDR1 is SNHLY, CDR2 FYNNEI, per germline. With 7 bases removed from V and 1 base from J, the gap between germline ends came to 13 bases. CDR3 in amino acids: CASMLRQAQETQYF. CDR3 nucleotide sequence: TGTGCCAGCATGTTAAGACAGGCCCAAGAGACCCAGTACTTC.

The rearrangement uses TRBV9 and TRBJ2-7; 8 nucleotides match TRBD2. Germline loops: CDR1 SGDLS, CDR2 YYNGEE. V lost 4 bases and J lost 3; bases outside the gene matches: 9. CDR3 length: 15 amino acids. Here the CDR3 reads CASSPPRGGLYEQYF. The CDR3, as DNA: TGTGCCAGCAGCCCCCCCCGGGGGGGCCTCTACGAGCAGTACTTC.

This rearrangement joins TRBV4-2 to TRBJ2-3, with D perhaps matching TRBD2 (6 bases). CDR3 length equals 15 residues. Germline V gene sequence: CDR1 LGHNA, CDR2 YNFKEQ. V lost 1 base and J 4 bases, leaving 12 bases between the germline ends. The CDR3 protein is CASSQGQGGADTQYF. The CDR3 nucleotides are TGTGCCAGCAGCCAAGGTCAAGGAGGGGCAGATACGCAGTATTTT.

The rearrangement links TRBV2 to TRBJ2-7, with 13 bases aligning to TRBD2. The J segment lost 2 bases and the V segment lost 6 bases, leaving 7 bases of the junction unmatched. The CDR3 has 16 residues. Germline-derived CDR1 and CDR2 are SNHLY and FYNNEI. The CDR3 DNA follows: TGTGCCAGCAGAGCGACTAGCGGGGGGCCCCCCTACGAGCAGTACTTC. This encodes CASRATSGGPPYEQYF.